The 4 T cell receptor beta chains reported below all come from one sample, sequenced in a study of cytomegalovirus exposure and HLA in healthy donors. Vbeta (60) and Jbeta (13) primers were used in the PCR. Sequencing was performed with immunoSEQ multiplex PCR; in TCRdb, only in-frame clones are kept and a portion is missing. The sample has around 150,000 clones; approximately 77% are singletons. Sequencing was carried out using PBMCs. The origin of the receptors is a man between 25 and 39 years old in good health and CMV-seropositive.

The chain joins TRBV2 to TRBJ2-5; D remains unclear. CDR1 and CDR2 (germline): SNHLY, FYNNEI. The CDR3 contains 13 residues. V lost 5 bases to trimming and J lost 0 bases, with 7 bases between them. The CDR3 nucleotides are TGTGCCAGCAGTCCCGGTTACCAAGAGACCCAGTACTTC. This translates into CASSPGYQETQYF.

The chain employs TRBV29-1 and TRBJ2-7; 10 positions match TRBD1. The CDR3 is 16 amino acids. The junction had 9 bases not matched to a gene; V was cut back by 2 bases and J by 2 bases. Germline lookup yields CDR1 SQVTM and CDR2 ANQGSEA. CDR3 loop: CSVEKTGTGDTYEQYF. The CDR3 DNA follows: TGCAGCGTTGAAAAAACCGGGACAGGGGATACCTACGAGCAGTACTTC.

The chain combines TRBV2 with TRBJ2-7, with D uncertain. The CDR3 covers 12 residues. The germline gives CDR1 SNHLY, CDR2 FYNNEI. V shed 6 bases and J shed 3 bases, with 9 bases lying between them. DNA of the CDR3: TGTGCCAGCAGGGGCCCCGGCTACGAGCAGTACTTC. Protein sequence: CASRGPGYEQYF. Looking up the rest from reference TRBV2 and TRBJ2-7 gives the full variable domain: EPEVTQTPSHQVTQMGQEVILRCVPISNHLYFYWYRQILGQKVEFLVSFYNNEISEKSEIFDDQFSVERPDGSNFTLKIRSTKLEDSAMYFCASRGPGYEQYFGPGTRLTVT.

The chain carries TRBV29-1 and TRBJ1-2, with D possibly matching TRBD1 (5 bases). The CDR3 has 12 amino acids. V shed 2 bases and J shed 7 bases, with 11 bases lying between them. The germline CDR1 and CDR2 sequences are SQVTM and ANQGSEA. The CDR3 bases are TGCAGCGTTGAAACAGGACGTGGTGGCTACACCTTC. This encodes CSVETGRGGYTF.